Listed here are 5 T cell receptor beta chains from one sample, sequenced in a study of early stage breast cancer tumors. Clones were sequenced by immunoSEQ multiplex PCR, and TCRdb holds only the in-frame ones, with some missing. The sample yields around 4,500 clones, 65% to 75% seen once. The sequenced material came from normal breast tissue next to the tumor. The receptors shown here come from a person in their 60s with breast cancer.

The V gene is TRBV7-9, the J gene TRBJ2-5; D ambiguous. The CDR3 covers 15 residues. Germline V lookup: CDR1 SEHNR, CDR2 FQNEAQ (reference sequence). V was shortened by 1 base and J by 3 bases, with 12 bases between the two germline ends. CDR3 sequence: CASSLELHDKETQYF. For the CDR3, the DNA is TGTGCCAGCAGCTTAGAACTCCACGATAAAGAGACCCAGTACTTC.

The rearrangement links TRBV5-1 to TRBJ2-7, with TRBD1 matching over 9 bases. Germline CDR1 reads SGHRS; CDR2 reads YFSETQ. This CDR3 spans 16 amino acids. The ends lost 0 bases at V and 4 bases at J; junction bases unmatched: 8. The CDR3 DNA reads TGCGCCAGCAGCTTGGGAGGTACAGGGGGCGGTTACGAGCAGTACTTC. Amino acids: CASSLGGTGGGYEQYF.

The chain has TRBV16 and TRBJ1-1; TRBD1 might be the D (6 bases). The CDR3 contains 13 residues. Germline CDR1 reads KGHSY; CDR2 reads FQNENV. V lost 6 bases to trimming and J lost 0 bases, with 8 bases between them. DNA of the CDR3: TGTGCCAGCAGTGGACAGATGAACACTGAAGCTTTCTTT. As protein: CASSGQMNTEAFF.

This clone has a handful of counts. V is TRBV29-1 and J is TRBJ1-2; D is possibly TRBD1 (5 bases). CDR1 is SQVTM and CDR2 is ANQGSEA in the germline V gene. The CDR3 length is 15 residues. Trimming shortened V by 0 bases and J by 5 bases, and 16 bases separated the two germline ends. The CDR3 DNA sequence: TGCAGCGTTGAAGATGACGAGGGACTTGGTTATGGCTACACCTTC. Residues: CSVEDDEGLGYGYTF.

This rearrangement joins TRBV21-1 to TRBJ1-5. TRBV21-1 is termed a pseudogene. The CDR3 sequence is 16 residues long. CDR3 residues: CASSVSLHWHHQPQHF. In nucleotides, the CDR3 is TGTGCCAGCAGCGTGTCGCTACATTGGCATCATCAGCCCCAGCATTTT.